This record looks at one T cell receptor (beta chain) sequence and its context. Its antigen is not known. Investigators divided CD4+ cells into CD45RA+ naive and CD45RA-negative memory subsets. V shed 3 bases and J shed 6 bases, with 11 bases lying between them. The CDR3 extends over 13 amino acids. The V gene's germline CDR1 is SEHNR and CDR2 FQNEAQ (reference sequence). This record belongs to a study of shared clonotypes between healthy human individuals. Study-wide results and limits: The donor pool, a small one, limited the genetic and exposure-history diversity represented. All-four-donor shared clonotypes had higher generation probabilities than non-shared clonotypes did.

Genomic DNA of each subset was evenly split across several immunoSEQ plates. Assay: immunoSEQ multiplex PCR; the TCRdb copy retains only in-frame clones and omits some. The table lists 2.5 million or so clones, approximately 94% of them singletons. V usage is TRBV7-9 and J usage is TRBJ1-1, with D possibly being TRBD1 (5 bases). This receptor was identified in a man aged 18 to 30 in good health. Sample: naive CD4+ T cells sorted from blood. The sample's subset: CD45RA+ positively selected. The DNA for the CDR3 is TGTGCCAGCAGCTTTCGAGGGGTTCCTGAAGCTTTCTTT. Its protein product is CASSFRGVPEAFF.